The 18 T cell receptor beta chains below all came from one sample that was sequenced in a study of control samples from healthy donors and cancer patients. Some clones are missing from TCRdb's copy, which holds only in-frame ones; the method was immunoSEQ multiplex PCR. The table gives about 210,000 clones; the top ten clones make up roughly 2% of it. Sequences were obtained from blood. Receptor source: a woman in her 30s in good health.

Concerning this clone itself: The conserved final phenylalanine or tryptophan is absent from the CDR3, which likely points to a read error. The CDR3 spells CASSYLASTYGYTL. CDR3 DNA sequence: TGTGCCAGCAGTTACCTGGCCTCAACTTATGGCTACACCCTC. The gene calls are TRBV6-5 and TRBJ1-2; D is uncertain. Trimming stripped 2 bases from V and 5 bases from J, with 12 bases between. Germline V gene sequence: CDR1 MNHEY, CDR2 SVGAGI. The CDR3 contains 14 residues.

The chain carries TRBV6-5 and TRBJ1-6, with a possible D match to TRBD1 (6 bases). The CDR3 runs to 13 residues. V lost 11 bases and J lost 4, with 12 bases in between. The germline V gene has CDR1 MNHEY and CDR2 SVGAGI. This CDR3 reads CAAGVVYNSPLHF. CDR3 DNA: TGTGCCGCAGGGGTGGTGTATAATTCACCCCTCCACTTT.

V is TRBV12-3 or TRBV12-4 and J is TRBJ2-5, with TRBD1 matching 10 bases. J lost 5 bases, V lost 6 bases, and 3 bases had no gene match. The CDR3 spans 13 residues. As DNA, the CDR3 is TGTGCCAGCAGGGTGACAGGGGGCGAGACCCAGTACTTC. Its translation is CASRVTGGETQYF.

CDR3 amino acids: CASSRGKTFNEKLFF. The DNA of the CDR3 is TGTGCCAGCAGCAGGGGGAAGACATTTAATGAAAAACTGTTTTTT. The rearrangement uses TRBV21-1 and TRBJ1-4. TRBV21-1 is designated a pseudogene. This CDR3 is built from 15 residues.

V gene TRBV27 combines with J gene TRBJ1-5; TRBD1 matches at 8 bases. The CDR3 has 15 residues. Trimming removed 6 bases from V and 3 bases from J; junction bases left unmatched: 7. CDR1 is MNHEY, CDR2 SMNVEV, per germline (reference sequence). The DNA for the CDR3 is TGTGCCAGCAGATTCCGACAGGGGTCCAATCAGCCCCAGCATTTT. Amino acids: CASRFRQGSNQPQHF.

The V gene is TRBV7-2, the J gene TRBJ1-4; TRBD1 matches at 9 bases. The CDR3 loop spans 15 amino acids. Germline lookup yields CDR1 SGHTA and CDR2 FQGNSA. The ends lost 5 bases at V and 5 bases at J; junction bases unmatched: 6. CDR3 loop: CASSRWGTGNEKLFF. CDR3 nucleotide sequence: TGTGCCAGCAGCAGATGGGGGACAGGGAATGAAAAACTGTTTTTT.

V gene TRBV11-3 combines with J gene TRBJ2-7, with D unclear. CDR1 is SGHNT and CDR2 is YENEEA in the germline V gene. The CDR3 loop spans 15 amino acids. V was shortened by 1 base and J by 0 bases, with 10 bases between the two germline ends. Here the CDR3 reads CASSLGAASSYEQYF. Here the CDR3 DNA reads TGTGCCAGCAGCTTAGGGGCAGCGAGCTCCTACGAGCAGTACTTC.

The V call is TRBV18, the J call TRBJ2-2; TRBD1 is a possible D gene (6 bases). The CDR3 has 19 amino acids. In germline, CDR1 is KGHSH, CDR2 LQKENI. The V and J ends lost 4 bases and 0 bases respectively, with 21 bases between them. The CDR3 spells CASSQADRYSLTNTGELFF. The DNA of the CDR3 is TGTGCCAGCTCACAAGCGGACAGATACTCCCTCACGAACACCGGGGAGCTGTTTTTT.

The chain joins TRBV3-1 (or the pseudogene TRBV3-2) to TRBJ2-6; no firm D call. With 0 bases removed from V and 0 bases from J, the gap between germline ends came to 3 bases. This CDR3 comprises 15 residues. Looked up from germline, CDR1 is LGHDT and CDR2 is YNNKEL (reference sequence). As DNA, the CDR3 is TGTGCCAGCAGCCAAGATTCCTCTGGGGCCAACGTCCTGACTTTC. Residues: CASSQDSSGANVLTF.

The chain carries TRBV9 and TRBJ1-1; maybe TRBD1 (6 bases). From germline, CDR1 is SGDLS and CDR2 YYNGEE. Between the trimmed V and J ends, which lost 3 bases and 5 bases, there was a span of 23 bases. The CDR3 runs 17 residues. The CDR3 DNA is TGTGCCAGCAGCGCCGTAAACTTACCAACAGGGCAGACTGAAGCTTTCTTT. It codes for CASSAVNLPTGQTEAFF.

The CDR3 loop reads CASSQYNSPLHF. The DNA for the CDR3 is TGTGCCAGCAGCCAATATAATTCACCCCTCCACTTT. This chain connects TRBV3-1 (or the pseudogene TRBV3-2) to TRBJ1-6; D gene uncertain. CDR1 and CDR2 from the germline V gene are LGHDT and YNNKEL (reference sequence). This CDR3 has 12 residues. V was clipped by 2 bases and J by 4 bases, with 0 bases between them.

This chain uses TRBV28 with TRBJ1-2; 8 bases agree with TRBD1. The CDR3 runs 16 residues. V shed 6 bases, J shed 4 bases, and the junction held 13 bases outside the gene matches. Germline V CDR1 and CDR2: MDHEN, SYDVKM. The CDR3 DNA reads as TGTGCCAGCAGCCCCCTATTGACAGGGGTAGTCTATGGCTACACCTTC. This codes for CASSPLLTGVVYGYTF.

About this clone itself: Distinct nucleotide sequences in the sample also encode this CDR3. This rearrangement joins TRBV2 to TRBJ1-1; D might be TRBD1 (6 bases). The CDR3 covers 12 residues. In germline, CDR1 is SNHLY, CDR2 FYNNEI. V lost 2 bases to trimming and J lost 7 bases, with 8 bases between them. The CDR3 DNA reads TGTGCCAGCAGTGAAACAGGGAGTGAAGCTTTCTTT. Encoded protein: CASSETGSEAFF.

The chain links TRBV7-2 to TRBJ2-1; D could derive from TRBD1 or TRBD2 (5 bases each). The V end was cut by 2 bases, the J end by 1 base, with 12 bases between. The CDR3 contains 16 residues. Germline V gene data show CDR1 as SGHTA and CDR2 as FQGNSA. CDR3 residues: CASSLTGALSYNEQFF. The CDR3 coding sequence is TGTGCCAGCAGCTTAACCGGGGCCCTTTCCTACAATGAGCAGTTCTTC.

This chain links TRBV7-8 with TRBJ1-3; a weak D match, TRBD1 (6 bases). Trimming pared 5 bases from V and 0 bases from J, leaving 17 bases between. The CDR3 runs 17 residues. Germline V CDR1 and CDR2: SGHVS, FQNEAQ. CDR3 loop: CASSADRGGFSGNTIYF. The CDR3 DNA is TGTGCCAGCAGCGCCGATCGGGGGGGCTTCTCTGGAAACACCATATATTTT. Combining the CDR3 with reference TRBV7-8 and TRBJ1-3 gives the whole variable domain GAGVSQSPRYKVAKRGQDVALRCDPISGHVSLFWYQQALGQGPEFLTYFQNEAQLDKSGLPSDRFFAERPEGSVSTLKIQRTQQEDSAVYLCASSADRGGFSGNTIYFGEGSWLTVV.

The genes are TRBV30 and TRBJ1-1; D gene unclear. The germline gives CDR1 GTSNPN, CDR2 SVGIG (reference sequence). Trimming took off 5 bases at V and 10 bases at J, with 17 bases between the two ends. The CDR3 is made up of 12 amino acids. The CDR3 sequence is CAWRPGRGRAFF. As DNA, the CDR3 is TGTGCCTGGCGTCCGGGCCGGGGTCGAGCTTTCTTT.

The chain has TRBV5-6 and TRBJ2-3; tentatively, D is TRBD1 or TRBD2 (5 bases each). V dropped 2 bases and J dropped 3 bases, with 16 bases sitting between them. CDR1 is SGHDT and CDR2 is YYEEEE in the germline V gene. This CDR3 is 16 amino acids long. CDR3 in DNA: TGTGCCAGCAGCTTATACAAGGGGAGTACTACAGATACGCAGTATTTT. This gives the protein CASSLYKGSTTDTQYF.

The genes are TRBV6-4 and TRBJ2-2, with a weak D call TRBD2 (6 bases). Between the trimmed V and J ends, which lost 3 bases and 2 bases, there was a span of 7 bases. The CDR3 contains 14 residues. Germline V gene data show CDR1 as MRHNA and CDR2 as SNTAGT. The CDR3 is CASSEGTNTGELFF. DNA for the CDR3: TGTGCCAGCAGTGAGGGGACTAACACCGGGGAGCTGTTTTTT.